This T cell receptor beta chain was retrieved from a study of metastatic and nonmetastatic thyroid tumors. The wider study: Peripheral blood and tumor or nodule samples from malignant and benign thyroid patients were compared.

Findings and caveats of the study: Significantly greater TCR beta diversity was reportedly found in malignant thyroid tumors than in benign nodules (in blood and tumor).

Ahead of thyroid surgery, no patient had received treatment of any kind. With MiXCR, TCRdb reprocessed the PCR reads. In the table there are over 50,000 clones, more than 25% of which are singletons. This clone was seen more than once but under ten times. What it binds is unknown. The CDR3 has 13 residues. Trimming pared 3 bases from V and 1 base from J, leaving 3 bases between. The chain carries TRBV12-3 or TRBV12-4 and TRBJ2-2; D gene ambiguous. Sequencing was carried out using blood. The TCR originated in a female donor with papillary thyroid cancer or a benign thyroid nodule (not recorded which). Some clones in this sample may be carry-over from other donors' samples. CDR3 amino acids: CASSFRNTGELFF. In DNA form, the CDR3 reads TGTGCCAGCAGTTTCCGGAACACCGGGGAGCTGTTTTTT.